This T cell receptor (beta chain) emerged from a study of T cells after yellow fever vaccination (dated by TCRdb to about 2019). In the study overall: The SMART-Seq v4 Ultra Low Input RNA kit was used to prepare libraries from fractions with low cell numbers. Bulk TCR alpha and beta repertoires were sequenced longitudinally to track T-cell clones before and after primary and booster YFV17D yellow fever vaccination. Two healthy male donors, one aged 18 to 30 and one aged 30 to 40 years, made up the cohort. Blood samples were taken at several timepoints before and after primary and secondary immunization, and bulk PBMC replicates and cell subsets were isolated. Beyond this particular receptor, the publication reports: The study included only two donors, which limits how far the findings can be generalized. Most clones expanded after primary vaccination were re-detected after the booster (96% of CD4 and approximately 85% of CD8), suggesting broad memory maintenance. A small fraction of clonotypes appeared in both the CD4 and CD8 compartments, likely as a result of convergent recombination. The secondary T-cell response was found to be weaker but faster than the primary response, with a peak reached on day 5 rather than on day 15. Computational filtering was needed because FACS-sorted repertoires could contain abundant contaminating clonotypes from the bulk population.

The sample's treatment or condition, from its label and the paper: live attenuated yellow fever vaccine strain. At each blood-draw timepoint, two biological replicates of bulk PBMCs were collected. A standard Ficoll-Paque protocol was used to isolate PBMCs from peripheral blood. RNA was extracted with TriZol from bulk PBMCs, CD4 and CD8 fractions, and dextramer-positive and dextramer-negative fractions. Sequences MNHNS (CDR1) and SASEGT (CDR2) are obtained from the germline V gene. V is pared back by 2 bases and J by 1 base, with 16 bases lying between the germline termini. Spanning cysteine to phenylalanine, the CDR3 consists of 17 amino acids. Of the read, only the CDR3 DNA is kept; its 51 bases are in frame from base 1. On this clonotype itself: It has no known antigen specificity. The input lacks base qualities; no much larger clone sits a single base away.

TCR cDNA was made using 5'RACE template switching, a step that added a universal primer site and unique molecular identifiers. Priming for cDNA synthesis came from both the TCR alpha and TCR beta constant segments. Library amplification involved two PCR steps, and the second step added sample barcodes and sequencing adapters. Sequencing of libraries was performed on Illumina HiSeq 2500 (2x100 bp) or NovaSeq (2x150 bp). The authors processed their data as follows. Demultiplexing of reads and collapsing into UMI consensus sequences were performed with MIGEC, and V(D)J alignment was carried out with MiXCR. Clonotypes responding to the vaccine were identified with edgeR on replicate PBMC samples, with the criteria of FDR below 0.01 and a log2 fold change above 5 up to day 15. CD4 or CD8 identity was assigned to each bulk clonotype according to whether the clonotype was present at higher abundance in the sequenced CD4 repertoire or the sequenced CD8 repertoire. TCRdb itself trimmed the public reads at Q25 with fastp, ran MiXCR and retained productive beta chains. All rows with the same CDR3 protein become a single entry with the most common DNA and genes. Clone size and V and J calls follow TCRdb, not the original study. Counted in this sample were hundreds of thousands of distinct CDR3 sequences; approximately 13% of them appeared once. The ten largest clones take up over 12% of the sample.

The sample in question was PBMCs, obtained on the day of the yellow fever booster vaccination. This receptor was identified in a young man who received the YFV17D yellow fever vaccine. The chain is encoded by TRBV6-1 joined to TRBJ2-3; tentative D gene TRBD1, with 5 bases matching. CDR3 reads: CASSEPTDNLRTDTQYF. The bases are TGTGCCAGCAGTGAACCTACGGACAACCTCCGCACAGATACGCAGTATTTT.